A selection of T cell receptor beta chains follows, all from one sample in a study of early T cells in non-severe SARS-CoV-2 infection. A single record per CDR3 protein comes from TCRdb applying MiXCR to the 5' RACE reads. This sample has 25,000 to 35,000 distinct CDR3 sequences, with less than 6% found just once. The sample consisted of whole blood, taken at baseline. These receptors all come from an adult who was a healthcare worker with PCR-confirmed SARS-CoV-2 infection or an uninfected control (not recorded which). The CDR3 runs from the conserved cysteine through the conserved F or W. A D gene is named only where the DNA matches it firmly. Clone size is stated in some rows and not others, as once, few, many or a class when expanded.

-	15	TRBJ2-1	many	TRBV3-1	CASSQEGGGYNEQFF	TGTGCCAGCAGCCAAGAGGGGGGCGGCTACAATGAGCAGTTCTTC
-	16	TRBJ2-1	many	TRBV7-9	CASNVGGRGARNEQFF	TGTGCCAGCAATGTGGGTGGTAGGGGGGCTAGGAATGAGCAGTTCTTC
TRBD1	16	TRBJ2-2	-	TRBV10-3	CAIRPTGTGAGGELFF	TGTGCCATCAGACCAACCGGGACAGGCGCGGGCGGGGAGCTGTTTTTT
-	16	TRBJ2-7	-	TRBV6-2/TRBV6-3	CASSYEVGVRAYEQYF	TGTGCCAGCAGTTACGAAGTAGGGGTACGCGCTTACGAGCAGTACTTC
-	14	TRBJ2-5	many	TRBV24-1	CATSDLQQAGTQYF	TGTGCCACCAGTGATTTGCAACAGGCTGGGACCCAGTACTTC
-	14	TRBJ2-7	many	TRBV28	CASSFRGEAYEQYF	TGTGCCAGCAGTTTTCGAGGCGAAGCCTACGAGCAGTACTTC
TRBD1	14	TRBJ1-3	-	TRBV12-3/TRBV12-4	CASSDRATENTIYF	TGTGCCAGCAGCGACAGGGCAACAGAAAACACCATATATTTT
TRBD1	15	TRBJ1-6	-	TRBV10-3	CAISERAGGNSPLHF	TGTGCCATCAGTGAGCGAGCAGGGGGGAATTCACCCCTCCACTTT
-	13	TRBJ2-1	many	TRBV27	CASRPQGTGEQFF	TGTGCCAGCAGGCCCCAGGGTACGGGTGAGCAGTTCTTC
TRBD1	14	TRBJ2-5	many	TRBV9	CASSVVGGEETQYF	TGTGCCAGCAGCGTAGTAGGGGGCGAAGAGACCCAGTACTTC
-	12	TRBJ1-4	many	TRBV20-1	CSASRDETKLFF	TGCAGTGCTAGCCGAGACGAGACAAAACTGTTTTTT
-	16	TRBJ1-4	-	TRBV6-5	CASSYSKGTTNEKLFF	TGTGCCAGCAGTTACTCGAAGGGGACAACTAATGAAAAACTGTTTTTT
-	13	TRBJ2-7	-	TRBV5-5	CASSLRDSYEQYF	TGTGCCAGCAGCTTGCGAGATTCCTACGAGCAGTACTTC
TRBD2	14	TRBJ2-1	many	TRBV7-8	CASSLVASGGMQFF	TGTGCCAGCAGCTTAGTAGCTAGCGGGGGGATGCAGTTCTTC
-	18	TRBJ2-1	many	TRBV7-6	CASRRGSGNVLSYNEQFF	TGTGCCAGCAGAAGGGGGTCGGGGAACGTCCTCTCCTACAATGAGCAGTTCTTC
-	15	TRBJ1-1	-	TRBV7-9	CASSSRNRLNTEAFF	TGTGCCAGCAGCTCCCGTAACAGGCTGAACACTGAAGCTTTCTTT
-	13	TRBJ2-3	many	TRBV19	CASAKGATDTQYF	TGTGCCAGCGCCAAAGGGGCAACAGATACGCAGTATTTT
-	14	TRBJ2-5	many	TRBV20-1	CSAREPRGAETQYF	TGCAGTGCTAGAGAACCGCGCGGGGCAGAGACCCAGTACTTC
-	14	TRBJ1-2	many	TRBV5-5	CASSRDQANYGYTF	TGTGCCAGCAGCCGGGACCAAGCTAACTATGGCTACACCTTC
-	13	TRBJ2-3	many	TRBV12-3/TRBV12-4	CASSFLAADTQYF	TGTGCCAGCAGTTTCCTAGCAGCAGATACGCAGTATTTT
-	13	TRBJ2-7	many	TRBV18	CASSPDPLYEQYF	TGTGCCAGCTCACCCGACCCCCTTTACGAGCAGTACTTC
TRBD2	16	TRBJ2-1	few	TRBV24-1	CATSDLGTSSYNEQFF	TGTGCCACCAGTGATTTGGGGACTAGTTCTTACAATGAGCAGTTCTTC
TRBD1	18	TRBJ1-1	many	TRBV7-6	CASSRTGTGGVRLGEAFF	TGTGCCAGCAGCAGGACCGGGACAGGGGGAGTTCGGCTTGGCGAAGCTTTCTTT
-	14	TRBJ2-3	many	TRBV18	CASSPPAGADTQYF	TGTGCCAGCTCACCACCCGCCGGGGCAGATACGCAGTATTTT
-	12	TRBJ2-7	many	TRBV25-1	CASPNPRDEQYF	TGTGCCAGCCCAAACCCCAGGGACGAGCAGTACTTC
TRBD1	15	TRBJ2-1	few	TRBV5-1	CASSLGQGRSNEQFF	TGCGCCAGCAGCTTGGGACAGGGGAGGTCCAATGAGCAGTTCTTC
TRBD2	17	TRBJ2-7	-	TRBV9	CASSPSGSGGYFWEQYF	TGTGCCAGCAGCCCCTCGGGGAGCGGGGGATACTTCTGGGAGCAGTACTTC
-	14	TRBJ2-1	many	TRBV19	CASGPRGLRNEQFF	TGTGCCAGTGGCCCAAGGGGGTTGCGCAATGAGCAGTTCTTC
TRBD1	15	TRBJ1-2	many	TRBV7-8	CASSPWDRGNYGYTF	TGTGCCAGCAGCCCCTGGGACAGGGGAAACTATGGCTACACCTTC
-	15	TRBJ1-1	many	TRBV5-4	CASSSLGRMNTEAFF	TGTGCCAGCAGTTCCCTGGGACGAATGAACACTGAAGCTTTCTTT
TRBD2	16	TRBJ2-5	many	TRBV6-2/TRBV6-3	CASRRHGTSGVVTQYF	TGTGCCAGCAGACGACATGGGACTAGCGGGGTGGTGACCCAGTACTTC
-	17	TRBJ2-2	many	TRBV5-1	CASSLEVQVITTGELFF	TGCGCCAGCAGCTTGGAGGTCCAGGTTATTACCACCGGGGAGCTGTTTTTT
-	14	TRBJ2-7	many	TRBV4-2	CASSQDPSSYEQYF	TGTGCCAGCAGCCAAGATCCCAGCTCCTACGAGCAGTACTTC
-	15	TRBJ2-3	many	TRBV4-3	CASSQEGEKKDTQYF	TGCGCCAGCAGCCAAGAGGGGGAGAAAAAAGATACGCAGTATTTT
TRBD2	15	TRBJ2-5	few	TRBV7-9	CASSYGRGGQETQYF	TGTGCCAGCAGCTACGGGAGGGGCGGACAAGAGACCCAGTACTTC
TRBD1	14	TRBJ1-1	many	TRBV6-5	CASSRQGVETEAFF	TGTGCCAGCAGTAGACAGGGGGTAGAGACTGAAGCTTTCTTT
TRBD2	14	TRBJ2-1	many	TRBV7-9	CASSTGGLAGEQFF	TGTGCCAGCAGCACCGGGGGACTAGCGGGAGAGCAGTTCTTC
-	14	TRBJ1-2	many	TRBV11-2	CASSLGNRARGYTF	TGTGCCAGCAGCTTAGGAAACAGGGCCCGAGGCTACACCTTC
-	17	TRBJ2-2	many	TRBV20-1	CSARLAGGSSRTGELFF	TGCAGTGCTAGATTGGCTGGGGGCAGTTCACGCACCGGGGAGCTGTTTTTT
-	14	TRBJ2-4	many	TRBV7-9	CASSSSLAKNIQYF	TGTGCCAGCAGCTCCTCTCTAGCCAAAAACATTCAGTACTTC
TRBD1	18	TRBJ2-5	-	TRBV2	CASSAWEEWTGGQETQYF	TGTGCCAGCAGTGCTTGGGAAGAGTGGACAGGGGGGCAAGAGACCCAGTACTTC
-	16	TRBJ1-5	many	TRBV5-6	CASSSLGVYSNQPQHF	TGTGCCAGCAGCTCATTAGGAGTTTATAGCAATCAGCCCCAGCATTTT
-	15	TRBJ2-1	-	TRBV3-1	CASRQTGVSYNEQFF	TGTGCCAGCAGACAAACTGGCGTCTCCTACAATGAGCAGTTCTTC
-	13	TRBJ2-3	few	TRBV20-1	CSAPPFSTDTQYF	TGCAGTGCTCCACCGTTTAGCACAGATACGCAGTATTTT
-	18	TRBJ2-7	many	TRBV12-3/TRBV12-4	CASSILVGPGKRDYEQYF	TGTGCCAGCAGTATTTTAGTCGGCCCGGGAAAGAGGGACTACGAGCAGTACTTC